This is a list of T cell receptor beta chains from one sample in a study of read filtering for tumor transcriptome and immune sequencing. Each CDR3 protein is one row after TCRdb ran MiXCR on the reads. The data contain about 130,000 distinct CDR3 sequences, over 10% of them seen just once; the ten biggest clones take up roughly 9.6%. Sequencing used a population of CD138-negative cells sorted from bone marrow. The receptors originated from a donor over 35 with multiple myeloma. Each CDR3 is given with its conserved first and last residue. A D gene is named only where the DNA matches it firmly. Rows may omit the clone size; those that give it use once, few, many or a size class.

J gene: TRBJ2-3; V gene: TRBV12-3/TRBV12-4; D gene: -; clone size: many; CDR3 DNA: TGTGCCAGCAGTTTCCAGGGGATAGATACGCAGTATTTT; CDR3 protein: CASSFQGIDTQYF
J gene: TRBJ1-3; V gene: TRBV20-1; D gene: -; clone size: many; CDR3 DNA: TGCAGCGTGCAGGTCTCTGGAAACACCATATATTTT; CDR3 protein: CSVQVSGNTIYF
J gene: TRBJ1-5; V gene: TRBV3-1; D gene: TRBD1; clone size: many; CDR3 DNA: TGTGCCAGCAGCCAAAGGGACAGAGATCAGCCCCAGCATTTT; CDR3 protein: CASSQRDRDQPQHF
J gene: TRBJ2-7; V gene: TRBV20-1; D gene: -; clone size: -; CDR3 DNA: TGCAGTGCTGGGATTCCTGGCACCTACGAGCAGTACTTC; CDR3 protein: CSAGIPGTYEQYF
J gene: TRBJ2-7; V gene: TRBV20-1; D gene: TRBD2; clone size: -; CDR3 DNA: TGCAGTGCTTGGAGCGGGAGCATCAACGAGCAGTACTTC; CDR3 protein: CSAWSGSINEQYF
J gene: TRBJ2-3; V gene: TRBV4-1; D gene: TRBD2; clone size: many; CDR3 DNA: TGCGCCAGCAGCCAAGTTCTAGCGGGAGCAGATACGCAGTATTTT; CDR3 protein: CASSQVLAGADTQYF
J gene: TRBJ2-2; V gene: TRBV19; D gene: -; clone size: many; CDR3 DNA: TGTGCCGGTCAACGGGGGAGCGGGGAGCTGTTTTTT; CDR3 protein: CAGQRGSGELFF
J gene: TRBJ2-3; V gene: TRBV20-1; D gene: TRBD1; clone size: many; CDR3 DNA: TGCAGTGCTTCGGGACAGGGGGTGTTAGATACGCAGTATTTT; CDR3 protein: CSASGQGVLDTQYF
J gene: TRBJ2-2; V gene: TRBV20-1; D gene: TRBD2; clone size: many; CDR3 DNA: TGCAGTGCTAGCGGGAGGGCCGCCGGGGAGCTGTTTTTT; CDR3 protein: CSASGRAAGELFF
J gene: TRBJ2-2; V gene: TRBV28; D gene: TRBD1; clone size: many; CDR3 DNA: TGTGCCAGCAGCGACAGGGGGGTAATCACCGGGGAGCTGTTTTTT; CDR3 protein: CASSDRGVITGELFF
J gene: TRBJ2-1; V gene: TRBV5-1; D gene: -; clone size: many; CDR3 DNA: TGCGCCAGCTGTCCCGGCCCCTCCCCAGGCAATGAGCAGTTCTTC; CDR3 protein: CASCPGPSPGNEQFF
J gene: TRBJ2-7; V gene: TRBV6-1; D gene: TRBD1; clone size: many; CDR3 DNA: TGTGCCAGCAGTCGAAGGGGACAGCCTACCTACGAGCAGTACTTC; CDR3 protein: CASSRRGQPTYEQYF
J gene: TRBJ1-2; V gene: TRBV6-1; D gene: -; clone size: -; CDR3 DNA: TGTGCCAGCAGCCCGACAGACTATGGCTACACCTTC; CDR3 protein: CASSPTDYGYTF
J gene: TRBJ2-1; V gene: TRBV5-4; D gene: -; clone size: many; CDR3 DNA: TGTGCCAGCAGCCTGGGGAGAGCCAGCCGCTCCTACAATGAGCAGTTCTTC; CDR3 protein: CASSLGRASRSYNEQFF
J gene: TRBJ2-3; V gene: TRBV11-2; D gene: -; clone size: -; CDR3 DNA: TGTGCCAGCAGCAGGAAGACAGGAGAAGTCACAGATACGCAGTATTTT; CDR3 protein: CASSRKTGEVTDTQYF
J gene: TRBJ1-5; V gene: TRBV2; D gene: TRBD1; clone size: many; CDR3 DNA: TGTGCCAGCAGACAATATGACAGGGATCAGCCCCAGCATTTT; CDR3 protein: CASRQYDRDQPQHF
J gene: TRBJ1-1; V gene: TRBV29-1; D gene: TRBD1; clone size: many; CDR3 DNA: TGCAGCACAACCCTTGACAGGGTACGTGAAGCTTTCTTT; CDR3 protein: CSTTLDRVREAFF
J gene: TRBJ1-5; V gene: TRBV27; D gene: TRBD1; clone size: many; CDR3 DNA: TGTGCCAGCAGTAGGACAGGGGGCGTGGGTCAGCCCCAGCATTTT; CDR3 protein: CASSRTGGVGQPQHF
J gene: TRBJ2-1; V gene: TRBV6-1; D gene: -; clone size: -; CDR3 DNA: TGCGCCAGCAGCCTTGGCGGGCCCCCTGATGAGCAGTTCTTC; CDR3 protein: CASSLGGPPDEQFF
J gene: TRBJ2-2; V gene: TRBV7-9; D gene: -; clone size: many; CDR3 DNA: TGTGCCAGCTCCCCCAGAACGAACACCGGGGAGCTGTTTTTT; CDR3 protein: CASSPRTNTGELFF
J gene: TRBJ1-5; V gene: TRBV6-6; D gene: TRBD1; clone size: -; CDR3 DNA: TGTGCCAGCAGTTTCCCTGGGACAGGGGTCCCGCAATTAGCCCAGCATTTT; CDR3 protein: CASSFPGTGVPQLAQHF
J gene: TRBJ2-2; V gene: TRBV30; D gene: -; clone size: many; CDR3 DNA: TGTGCCGGACGTCTGGGGGGCCTGACCACCGGGGAGCTGTTTTTT; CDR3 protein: CAGRLGGLTTGELFF
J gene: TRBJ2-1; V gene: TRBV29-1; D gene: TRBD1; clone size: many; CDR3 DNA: TGCAGCGTTGGACAGGGGGCGAATGAGCAGTTCTTC; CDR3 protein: CSVGQGANEQFF
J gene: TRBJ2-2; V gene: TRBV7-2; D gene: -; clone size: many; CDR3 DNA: TGTGCCAGCAGCTTAGGCAACAGGGACACCGGGGAGCTGTTTTTT; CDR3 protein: CASSLGNRDTGELFF
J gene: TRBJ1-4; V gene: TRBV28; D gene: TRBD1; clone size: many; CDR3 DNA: TGTGCCAGCAGCCAAACAGGGGTGACTAATGAAAAACTGTTTTTT; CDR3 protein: CASSQTGVTNEKLFF
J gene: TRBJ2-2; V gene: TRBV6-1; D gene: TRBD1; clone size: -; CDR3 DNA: TGTGCCAGCAGCGCGACAGGGCCGGGGTCCGGGGAGCTGTTTTTT; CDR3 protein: CASSATGPGSGELFF
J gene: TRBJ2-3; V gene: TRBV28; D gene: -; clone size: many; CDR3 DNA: TGTGCCAGCAGTTTGTCCAGGGTACAAGATACGCAGTATTTT; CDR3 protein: CASSLSRVQDTQYF
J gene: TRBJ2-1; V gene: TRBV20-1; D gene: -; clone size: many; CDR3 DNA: TGCAGTGCTTCCGAGAGTTACAATGAGCAGTTCTTC; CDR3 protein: CSASESYNEQFF
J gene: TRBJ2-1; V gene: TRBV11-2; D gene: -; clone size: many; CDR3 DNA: TGTGCCAGCAGCTTAGATCGCCGGAAAAATGAGCAGTTCTTC; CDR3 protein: CASSLDRRKNEQFF
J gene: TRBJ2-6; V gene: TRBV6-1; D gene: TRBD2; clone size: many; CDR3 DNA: TGTGCCAGCTTGTTAGCGGGGGCTGGGGCCAACGTCCTGACTTTC; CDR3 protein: CASLLAGAGANVLTF
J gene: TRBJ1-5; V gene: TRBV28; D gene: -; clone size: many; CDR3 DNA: TGTGCCAGCAGCGGGGGAAGGGGATCAGGGCCCCAGCATTTT; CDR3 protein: CASSGGRGSGPQHF
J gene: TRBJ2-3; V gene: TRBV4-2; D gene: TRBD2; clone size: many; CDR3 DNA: TGTGCCAGCAGCCAAGGACTAGCGGGACCCACAGATACGCAGTATTTT; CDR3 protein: CASSQGLAGPTDTQYF
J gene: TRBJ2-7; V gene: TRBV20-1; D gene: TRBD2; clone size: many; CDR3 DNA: TGCAGTGCTATCCGGCTAGCGGTGCACTCCTACGAGCAGTACTTC; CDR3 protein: CSAIRLAVHSYEQYF
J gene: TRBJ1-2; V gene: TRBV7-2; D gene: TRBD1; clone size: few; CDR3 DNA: TGTGCCAGCAGCTTGCCGGGACAGACATACGGCTACACCTTC; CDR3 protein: CASSLPGQTYGYTF
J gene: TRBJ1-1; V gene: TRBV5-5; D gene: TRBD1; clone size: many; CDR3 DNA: TGTGCCAGCAGCTTGGATTGGGACAGGCTCATGAACACTGAAGCTTTCTTT; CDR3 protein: CASSLDWDRLMNTEAFF
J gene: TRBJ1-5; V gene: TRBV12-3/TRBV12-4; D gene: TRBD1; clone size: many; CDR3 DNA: TGTGCCAGCAGACAAGGACAGGAAAGTAGCAATCAGCCCCAGCATTTT; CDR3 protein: CASRQGQESSNQPQHF
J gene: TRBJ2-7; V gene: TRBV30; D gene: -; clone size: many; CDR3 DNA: TGTGCCTGTTCGCAAAGCTCCTACGAGCAGTACTTC; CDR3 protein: CACSQSSYEQYF
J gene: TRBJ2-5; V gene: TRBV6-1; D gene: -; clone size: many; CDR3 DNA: TGTGCCAGCAGGGATGGGACCCAGGGGCGTGAGACCCAGTACTTC; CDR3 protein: CASRDGTQGRETQYF
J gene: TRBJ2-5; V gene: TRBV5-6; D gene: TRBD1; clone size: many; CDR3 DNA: TGTGCCAGCAGCTTTGGGACAGGGGGTTTGACTGAGACCCAGTACTTC; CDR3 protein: CASSFGTGGLTETQYF
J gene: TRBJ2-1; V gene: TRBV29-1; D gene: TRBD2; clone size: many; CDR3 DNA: TGCAGCGGTATGACTAGCGGGGGGGCTTCTGCGCAGTTCTTC; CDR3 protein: CSGMTSGGASAQFF
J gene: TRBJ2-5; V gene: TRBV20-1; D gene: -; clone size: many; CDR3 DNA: TGCAGTGCTCGAACCGGACTAATCTCACGTGGGGCCCAGTACTTC; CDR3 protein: CSARTGLISRGAQYF
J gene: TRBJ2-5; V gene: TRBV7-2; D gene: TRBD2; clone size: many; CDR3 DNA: TGTGCCAGCAGCTTACAATCCAGCGGGGAAGAGACCCAGTACTTC; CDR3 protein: CASSLQSSGEETQYF
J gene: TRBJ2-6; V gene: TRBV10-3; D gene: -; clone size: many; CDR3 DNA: TGTGCCATCAGTGATTCGACGTCCTCAGCCAACGTCCTGACTTTC; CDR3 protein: CAISDSTSSANVLTF